Sequencing of this T cell receptor (beta chain) was carried out in a study of T cells in Graves' hyperthyroidism and ophthalmopathy. Study-wide points: The model identified upcoming ophthalmopathy a median 6.5 months ahead of onset. Ophthalmopathy cases were set apart from stable hyperthyroidism by a 13 V-J model. Clonotypes that were expanded in thyroid above 0.001 mostly appeared in blood too.

Patients were aged 18 to 65, had disease duration under 2 months, and had newly diagnosed hyperthyroidism. TCR beta CDR3 regions were amplified from RNA transcripts. The TCR CDR3 first-round RT-PCR relied on the HTBI primer set. TCRdb reprocessed the multiplex PCR reads via MiXCR and lists one record per CDR3 protein. The repertoire consists of 600,000 to 850,000 distinct CDR3 sequences, with under 20% occurring once and the leading ten covering around 15%. Notes on this clonotype: Its antigen is unidentified.

The CDR3 loop spans 13 amino acids. Germline V lookup: CDR1 SQVTM, CDR2 ANQGSEA. Trimming took 6 bases from V and 4 from J, leaving 12 bases between them. Sequenced sample: blood. The receptor comes from a woman in her fifties or sixties with Graves' hyperthyroidism that later progressed to Graves' ophthalmopathy. The chain is built from TRBV29-1 and TRBJ1-4; weak D call: TRBD1 (5 bases). This CDR3 reads CSVNQGFNEKLFF. The CDR3 DNA follows: TGCAGCGTAAACCAGGGATTTAATGAAAAACTGTTTTTT.